This TCR beta chain was documented in a study of tumor-infiltrating lymphocytes in glioblastoma multiforme. Study-level findings and limits: The TCR and somatic mutation analysis included just one glioblastoma patient. Detected clone frequencies may not reflect cell counts, being RNA-based. Functional subtype sorting of these T cells was not performed.

TCRB libraries came from RNA via three nested multiplex PCR rounds. No unique molecular identifiers were described for these TCRB libraries. TCRdb recomputed calls from the multiplex PCR reads with MiXCR, one row per CDR3 protein. The sample has fewer than 10,000 distinct CDR3 sequences, about four fifths seen once. V was clipped by 4 bases and J by 0 bases, with 16 bases between them. This CDR3 is built from 17 residues. CDR1 and CDR2 from the germline V gene are MGHRA and YSYEKL. Turning to this clonotype: Its antigen is undetermined.

The sequencing sample was made of brain tumor tissue. This receptor was taken from a male donor with glioblastoma. The chain is built from TRBV4-1 and TRBJ2-1, with D possibly being TRBD2 (6 bases). CDR3 residues: CASSRELASSSYNEQFF. The CDR3, as DNA: TGCGCCAGCAGCCGCGAACTAGCCTCAAGCTCCTACAATGAGCAGTTCTTC.